The sequence of this T cell receptor (beta chain) was determined in a study of T cells in Graves' hyperthyroidism and ophthalmopathy. On the study more broadly: Prior to any treatment, at the point of initial diagnosis, peripheral blood was collected.

RNA transcripts provided the source from which TCR beta CDR3 regions were amplified. The TCR CDR3 first-round RT-PCR relied on the HTBI primer set. TCRdb re-called the multiplex PCR reads through MiXCR, storing one row per CDR3 protein. Of 550,000 to 600,000 distinct CDR3 sequences detected, approximately 15% appear once; the ten largest clones hold over 6%. The study's findings and limits: Most thyroid clonotypes with frequency above 0.001 were detected in blood.

Germline lookup yields CDR1 SGHTA and CDR2 FQGNSA. The CDR3 is 16 residues long. Trimming removed 0 bases from V and 4 bases from J; junction bases left unmatched: 6. Each person with ophthalmopathy scored at least 3 on the Clinical Activity Score, reached NOSPECS grade 4 or higher, and had been ill under 3 months. This clonotype was observed many times. The antigen is not known. The V gene is TRBV7-2, the J gene TRBJ2-1; TRBD2 agrees at 7 bases. The sequenced material came from blood. The TCR sequence derives from a woman aged 18-29 years with Graves' ophthalmopathy. The CDR3 region has the DNA TGTGCCAGCAGCTTAGCCCCCCTAGCGGAATACAATGAGCAGTTCTTC. This gives the protein CASSLAPLAEYNEQFF.